A single sample is the source of the 14 T cell receptor beta chains below, sequenced in a study of T cells in tuberculosis. Time point in this sample: new active TB diagnosis, blood taken before or within 7 days of starting treatment. TCRdb's table, derived via immunoSEQ multiplex PCR, lists solely in-frame clones and lacks some. This table has about 22,000 clones, approximately 86% appearing once. Sequencing was performed on PBMCs, taken at tuberculosis diagnosis. These receptor sequences come from an adult with tuberculosis.

The chain couples TRBV7-2 to TRBJ2-4, with D perhaps TRBD1 (6 bases). The CDR3 runs to 16 residues. Trimming removed 5 bases from V and 0 bases from J, with 14 bases in between. The germline V gene encodes CDR1 SGHTA and CDR2 FQGNSA. CDR3 DNA: TGTGCCAGCAGCCCAGGACAGAATCTAGCCAAAAACATTCAGTACTTC. It specifies CASSPGQNLAKNIQYF.

The chain uses TRBV19 and TRBJ1-1, with D uncertain. V was cut by 8 bases and J by 6 bases, with 10 bases left in between. The CDR3 is made up of 11 amino acids. Germline CDR1 LNHDA, CDR2 SQIVND (reference sequence). DNA of the CDR3: TGTGCCAGTTTTAGTGAAGCTGAAGCTTTCTTT. It specifies CASFSEAEAFF. The whole variable domain, remainder taken from reference TRBV19 and TRBJ1-1, is DGGITQSPKYLFRKEGQNVTLSCEQNLNHDAMYWYRQDPGQGLRLIYYSQIVNDFQKGDIAEGYSVSREKKESFPLTVTSAQKNPTAFYLCASFSEAEAFFGQGTRLTVV.

The chain uses TRBV6-6 and TRBJ2-1; D may be TRBD1 (5 bases). The CDR3 has 13 residues. Trimming took 5 bases from V and 4 from J, leaving 9 bases between them. Germline V gene lookup returns CDR1 MNHNY and CDR2 SVGAGI (reference sequence). The CDR3 DNA follows: TGTGCCAGCAGTCGCGACAGATACAATGAGCAGTTCTTC. Translation: CASSRDRYNEQFF.

The V call is TRBV29-1, the J call TRBJ1-2; possible D gene TRBD1, 5 bases. Per germline, CDR1 SQVTM and CDR2 ANQGSEA. The ends were cut back, 7 bases at V and 7 bases at J, with 13 bases in the middle. This CDR3 is 11 amino acids long. The CDR3 is CSGTQGSGYTF. CDR3 bases: TGCAGCGGCACGCAGGGAAGTGGCTACACCTTC. The full variable domain, rest sourced from reference TRBV29-1 and TRBJ1-2, is SAVISQKPSRDICQRGTSLTIQCQVDSQVTMMFWYRQQPGQSLTLIATANQGSEATYESGFVIDKFPISRPNLTFSTLTVSNMSPEDSSIYLCSGTQGSGYTFGSGTRLTVV.

The chain is built from TRBV30 and TRBJ2-7; 11 bases agree with TRBD2. The germline gives CDR1 GTSNPN, CDR2 SVGIG (reference sequence). This CDR3 is 15 amino acids long. V lost 6 bases to trimming and J lost 2 bases; unmatched junction nucleotides: 9. CDR3 protein: CACLPTGLAAYEQYF. In nucleotides, the CDR3 is TGTGCCTGTCTCCCCACGGGACTAGCGGCCTACGAGCAGTACTTC.

This sequence joins TRBV5-6 and TRBJ1-1, with 8 bases that match TRBD1. In germline, CDR1 is SGHDT, CDR2 YYEEEE. V lost 1 base, J lost 1 base, and 3 bases stayed unmatched. The CDR3 covers 15 residues. The CDR3 sequence: CASSLNGQGNTEAFF. The CDR3 DNA sequence: TGTGCCAGCAGCTTGAACGGACAGGGGAACACTGAAGCTTTCTTT.

CDR3 sequence (DNA): TGTGCCAGCAGCTTGACAGGGTCCCACACTGAAGCTTTCTTT. Translated, it gives CASSLTGSHTEAFF. The chain employs TRBV7-9 and TRBJ1-1; 7 bases are shared with TRBD1. The junction had 4 bases not matched to a gene; V was cut back by 3 bases and J by 3 bases. CDR3 size: 14 residues. The germline gives CDR1 SEHNR, CDR2 FQNEAQ (reference sequence).

This chain connects TRBV7-2 to TRBJ2-1; 16 nucleotides align to TRBD2. CDR3 length: 19 amino acids. The V segment lost 4 bases and the J segment 6 bases; nucleotides outside the gene matches: 12. CDR1 and CDR2 (germline): SGHTA, FQGNSA. CDR3 bases: TGTGCCAGCAGCTCGACCGGGACTAGCGGGAGGGCCTCTAGCAATGAGCAGTTCTTC. Translated, it gives CASSSTGTSGRASSNEQFF.

V is TRBV19 and J is TRBJ2-1; 8 bases align to TRBD2. There are 14 residues in the CDR3. Per germline, CDR1 LNHDA and CDR2 SQIVND (reference sequence). V dropped 7 bases and J dropped 5; count of bases not matched to a gene: 7. DNA for the CDR3: TGTGCCAGTATCGCAACTAGCGGAAACAATGAGCAGTTCTTC. Its translation: CASIATSGNNEQFF.

CDR3 nucleotides: TGCAGCGTTCGGTTTCGGGACAGCAACACTGAAGCTTTCTTT. Translation gives CSVRFRDSNTEAFF. This chain joins TRBV29-1 and TRBJ1-1; TRBD1 aligns across 7 bases. The V segment lost 5 bases and the J segment 2 bases; nucleotides outside the gene matches: 8. This CDR3 contains 14 residues. Germline-derived CDR1 and CDR2 are SQVTM and ANQGSEA.

The chain is built from TRBV29-1 and TRBJ1-2, with D hard to call. This CDR3 is built from 12 residues. Germline loops: CDR1 SQVTM, CDR2 ANQGSEA. V was pared by 6 bases and J by 4 bases, with 12 bases between. As DNA, the CDR3 is TGCAGCGTGGAGCTGACGGTCTATGGCTACACCTTC. The encoded protein is CSVELTVYGYTF.

The chain joins TRBV9 to TRBJ2-1, with TRBD2 matching over 15 bases. V was clipped by 3 bases and J by 9 bases; unmatched bases: 7. Germline V lookup: CDR1 SGDLS, CDR2 YYNGEE. This CDR3 has 16 residues. This chain's CDR3 is CASSDWTSGRAAEQFF. CDR3 DNA: TGTGCCAGCAGCGACTGGACTAGCGGGAGGGCCGCTGAGCAGTTCTTC.

A single count supports this clone. The chain is built from TRBV29-1 and TRBJ2-7, with 8 bases aligning to TRBD1. Germline V gives CDR1 SQVTM, CDR2 ANQGSEA. The CDR3 is 17 amino acids. V was clipped by 4 bases and J by 7 bases; unmatched bases: 21. The CDR3 coding sequence is TGCAGCGTTGTGGGCTTCTGGAGCGGACAGGGTTCTAGGGAGCAGTACTTC. As protein: CSVVGFWSGQGSREQYF.

The chain links TRBV5-1 to TRBJ2-1, with D perhaps matching TRBD1 (6 bases). Germline-derived CDR1 and CDR2 are SGHRS and YFSETQ. V lost 8 bases and J lost 1, with 16 bases in between. The CDR3 spans 15 residues. The CDR3 bases are TGCGCCAGTTACCCCGGGACATTTTCCTACAATGAGCAGTTCTTC. Translation: CASYPGTFSYNEQFF.